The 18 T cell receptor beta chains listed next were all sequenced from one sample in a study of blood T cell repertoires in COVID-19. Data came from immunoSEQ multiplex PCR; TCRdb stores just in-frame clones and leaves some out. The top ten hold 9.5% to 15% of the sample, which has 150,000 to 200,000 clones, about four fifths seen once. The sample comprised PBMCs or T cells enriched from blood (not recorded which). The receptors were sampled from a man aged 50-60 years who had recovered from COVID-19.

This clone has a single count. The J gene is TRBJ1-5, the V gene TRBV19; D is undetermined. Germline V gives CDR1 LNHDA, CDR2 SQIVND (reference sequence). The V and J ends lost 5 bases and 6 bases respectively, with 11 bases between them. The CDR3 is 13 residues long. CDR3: CASSQNPSQPQHF. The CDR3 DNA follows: TGTGCCAGTAGTCAAAATCCGAGTCAGCCCCAGCATTTT.

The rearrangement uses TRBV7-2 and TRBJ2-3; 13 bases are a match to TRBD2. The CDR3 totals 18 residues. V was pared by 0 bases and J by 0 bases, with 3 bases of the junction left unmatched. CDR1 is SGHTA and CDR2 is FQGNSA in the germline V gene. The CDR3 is CASSLAMGLAGSTDTQYF. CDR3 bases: TGTGCCAGCAGCTTAGCCATGGGACTAGCGGGGAGCACAGATACGCAGTATTTT.

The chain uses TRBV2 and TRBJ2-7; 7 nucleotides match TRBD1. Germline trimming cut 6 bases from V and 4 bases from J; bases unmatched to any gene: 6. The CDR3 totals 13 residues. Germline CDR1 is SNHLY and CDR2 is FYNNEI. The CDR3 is CASRGTEKYEQYF. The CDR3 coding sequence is TGTGCCAGCAGGGGGACAGAAAAATACGAGCAGTACTTC.

The CDR3 protein is CAISGAANEKLFF. The CDR3 coding sequence is TGTGCCATCAGTGGGGCAGCTAATGAAAAACTGTTTTTT. The rearrangement joins TRBV10-3 to TRBJ1-4; D is unresolved. The germline V gene has CDR1 ENHRY and CDR2 SYGVKD. The ends were cut back, 4 bases at V and 3 bases at J, with 6 bases in the middle. The CDR3 has 13 amino acids.

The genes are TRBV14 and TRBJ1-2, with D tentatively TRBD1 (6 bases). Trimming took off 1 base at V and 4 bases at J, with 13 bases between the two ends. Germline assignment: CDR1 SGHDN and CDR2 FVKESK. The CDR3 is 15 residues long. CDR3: CASSQADRPGYGYTF. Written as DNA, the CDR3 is TGTGCCAGCAGCCAAGCAGACAGGCCCGGCTATGGCTACACCTTC. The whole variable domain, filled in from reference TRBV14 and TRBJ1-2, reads EAGVTQFPSHSVIEKGQTVTLRCDPISGHDNLYWYRRVMGKEIKFLLHFVKESKQDESGMPNNRFLAERTGGTYSTLKVQPAELEDSGVYFCASSQADRPGYGYTFGSGTRLTVV.

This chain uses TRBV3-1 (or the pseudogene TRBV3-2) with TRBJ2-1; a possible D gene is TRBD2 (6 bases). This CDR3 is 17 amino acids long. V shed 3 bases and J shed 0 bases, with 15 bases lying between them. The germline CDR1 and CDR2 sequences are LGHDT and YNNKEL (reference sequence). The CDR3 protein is CASSHSWGVGSYNEQFF. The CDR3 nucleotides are TGTGCCAGCAGCCATAGTTGGGGGGTGGGCTCCTACAATGAGCAGTTCTTC.

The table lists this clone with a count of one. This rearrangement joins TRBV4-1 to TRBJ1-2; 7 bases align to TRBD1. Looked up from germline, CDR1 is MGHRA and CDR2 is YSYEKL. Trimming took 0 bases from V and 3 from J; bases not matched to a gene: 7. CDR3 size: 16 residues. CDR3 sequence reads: CASSQEIGRGDYGYTF. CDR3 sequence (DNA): TGCGCCAGCAGCCAAGAGATCGGCAGGGGGGACTATGGCTACACCTTC.

CDR3 coding DNA: TGTGCCAGCAGTCCACTCTCGACTAGCGGGGGCACAGATACGCAGTATTTT. This encodes CASSPLSTSGGTDTQYF. The V gene is TRBV28, the J gene TRBJ2-3; the match to TRBD2 covers 11 bases. The CDR3 consists of 17 residues. Germline loops: CDR1 MDHEN, CDR2 SYDVKM. The V and J ends lost 5 bases and 1 base, in that order; junction bases with no gene match: 8. The full variable domain, rest sourced from reference TRBV28 and TRBJ2-3, is DVKVTQSSRYLVKRTGEKVFLECVQDMDHENMFWYRQDPGLGLRLIYFSYDVKMKEKGDIPEGYSVSREKKERFSLILESASTNQTSMYLCASSPLSTSGGTDTQYFGPGTRLTVL.

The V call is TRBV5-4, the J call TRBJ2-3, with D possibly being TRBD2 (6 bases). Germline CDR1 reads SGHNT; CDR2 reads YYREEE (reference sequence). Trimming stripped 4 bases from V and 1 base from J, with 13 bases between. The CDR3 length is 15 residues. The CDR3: CASSPLSSGTDTQYF. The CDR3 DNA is TGTGCCAGCAGCCCCTTGTCTAGCGGCACAGATACGCAGTATTTT.

For the CDR3, the DNA is TGTGCCATCAGTGAGTCAAGACTAGCGGGGGGTTACGAGCAGTACTTC. The encoded protein is CAISESRLAGGYEQYF. The chain is built from TRBV10-3 and TRBJ2-7; TRBD2 matches at 13 bases. The ends lost 0 bases at V and 4 bases at J; junction bases unmatched: 3. The CDR3 covers 16 residues. Per germline, CDR1 ENHRY and CDR2 SYGVKD.

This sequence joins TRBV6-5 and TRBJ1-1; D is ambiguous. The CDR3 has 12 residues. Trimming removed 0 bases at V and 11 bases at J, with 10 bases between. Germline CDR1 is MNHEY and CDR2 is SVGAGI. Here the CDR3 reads CASSYSAREAFF. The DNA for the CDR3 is TGTGCCAGCAGTTACTCGGCGAGGGAGGCTTTCTTT.

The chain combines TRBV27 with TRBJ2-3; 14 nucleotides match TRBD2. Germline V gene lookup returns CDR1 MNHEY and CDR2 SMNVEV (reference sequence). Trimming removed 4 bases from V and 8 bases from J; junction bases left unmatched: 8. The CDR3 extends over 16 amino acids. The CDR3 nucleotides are TGTGCCAGCAGTTCCTGGACTAGCGGGGGGCCCCCTACGCAGTATTTT. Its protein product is CASSSWTSGGPPTQYF.

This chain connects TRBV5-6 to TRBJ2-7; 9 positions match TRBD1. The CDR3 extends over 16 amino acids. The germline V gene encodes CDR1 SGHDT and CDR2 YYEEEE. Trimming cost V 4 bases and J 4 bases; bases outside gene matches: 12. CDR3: CASSPGTTGGGYEQYF. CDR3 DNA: TGTGCCAGCAGCCCGGGGACTACAGGGGGCGGGTACGAGCAGTACTTC.

CDR3 sequence reads: CASSPSGGAFGELFF. In DNA form, the CDR3 reads TGTGCCAGCAGCCCAAGCGGGGGGGCCTTCGGGGAGCTGTTTTTT. The genes are TRBV11-3 and TRBJ2-2; TRBD2 aligns across 10 bases. V lost 5 bases and J lost 7; bases outside the gene matches: 7. CDR3 length: 15 amino acids. The germline V gene encodes CDR1 SGHNT and CDR2 YENEEA.

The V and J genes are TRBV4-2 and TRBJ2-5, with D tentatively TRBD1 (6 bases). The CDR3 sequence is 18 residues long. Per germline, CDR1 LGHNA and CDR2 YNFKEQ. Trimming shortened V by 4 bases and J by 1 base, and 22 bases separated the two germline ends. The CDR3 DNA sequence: TGTGCCAGCAGCCTAGTGTCGGGGACAAAGGCGTCCCAAGAGACCCAGTACTTC. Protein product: CASSLVSGTKASQETQYF.

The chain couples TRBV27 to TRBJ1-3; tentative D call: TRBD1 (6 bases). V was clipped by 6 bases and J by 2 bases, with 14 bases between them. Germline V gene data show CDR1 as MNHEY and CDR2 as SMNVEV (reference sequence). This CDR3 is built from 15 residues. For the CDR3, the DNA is TGTGCCAGCAGCCCCCGGGCAGGGGCTGGAAACACCATATATTTT. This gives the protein CASSPRAGAGNTIYF.

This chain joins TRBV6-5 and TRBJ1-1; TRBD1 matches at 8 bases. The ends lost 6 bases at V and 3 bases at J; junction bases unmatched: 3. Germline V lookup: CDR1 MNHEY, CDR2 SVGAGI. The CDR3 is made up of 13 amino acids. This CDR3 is CASSQGAHTEAFF. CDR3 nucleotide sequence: TGTGCCAGCAGCCAGGGGGCGCACACTGAAGCTTTCTTT.

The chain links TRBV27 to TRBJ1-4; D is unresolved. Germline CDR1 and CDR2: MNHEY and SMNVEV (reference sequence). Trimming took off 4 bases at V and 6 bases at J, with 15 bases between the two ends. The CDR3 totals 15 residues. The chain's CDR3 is CASSSEGDGHEKLFF. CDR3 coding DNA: TGTGCCAGCAGTTCAGAAGGAGACGGCCATGAAAAACTGTTTTTT.